A selection of T cell receptor beta chains follows, all from one sample in a study of cytomegalovirus exposure and HLA in healthy donors. Method: immunoSEQ multiplex PCR; TCRdb's copy keeps in-frame clones and lacks some. The sample shows fewer than 300,000 clones, around 86% of them seen only once. The specimen was PBMCs. These receptors originate from a man in his forties in good health and CMV-seropositive. Both conserved end residues are part of each CDR3. D genes are given only for firm matches. Clone size is shown for a subset of rows, as once, few, many or a class of expanded clone.

j_call	d_call	clone_size	v_call	cdr3_nt	cdr3_aa
TRBJ1-1	NA	few	TRBV6-1	TGTGCCAGCAGTGAAGTCTTACCGGGGAGCTACACTGAAGCTTTCTTT	CASSEVLPGSYTEAFF
TRBJ2-1	NA	NA	TRBV28	TGTGCCAGCAGTTTCGGCCCACAGGGGGGGCAGTCCAATGAGCAGTTCTTC	CASSFGPQGGQSNEQFF
TRBJ1-3	NA	NA	TRBV6-5	TGTGCCAGCAGGGTGGACACCTCTGGAAACACCATATATTTT	CASRVDTSGNTIYF
TRBJ2-2	NA	NA	TRBV4-3	TGCGCCAGCAGCCAAGTGGTAGACGGGGAGCTGTTTTTT	CASSQVVDGELFF
TRBJ1-1	NA	NA	TRBV18	TGTGCCAGCTCTCCAGAGGACACTGAAGCTTTCTTT	CASSPEDTEAFF
TRBJ2-1	TRBD2	once	TRBV10-3	TGTGCCAGTACTAGCGGGAGGGCCCGGGGCAATGAGCAGTTCTTC	CASTSGRARGNEQFF
TRBJ2-3	NA	once	TRBV5-1	TGCGCCAGCAGGGCAATCGGGCGGGAAGATACGCAGTATTTT	CASRAIGREDTQYF
TRBJ2-1	NA	NA	TRBV11-2	TGTGCCAGCAGGCAGGGTGGATACAATGAGCAGTTCTTC	CASRQGGYNEQFF
TRBJ2-5	NA	NA	TRBV6-1	TGTGCCAGCAGTGAAACTAGCCGAGAGACCCAGTACTTC	CASSETSRETQYF
TRBJ2-3	TRBD2	NA	TRBV7-9	TGTGCCAGCAGCCGCAACGGGGGAGCGGGACCGAGCACAGATACGCAGTATTTT	CASSRNGGAGPSTDTQYF
TRBJ2-1	TRBD2	NA	TRBV30	TGTGCCTGGAGGACTAGCGGGAAAAGGTCCTACAATGAGCAGTTCTTC	CAWRTSGKRSYNEQFF
TRBJ2-7	TRBD1	NA	TRBV11-2	TGTGCCAGCAGCTGGGACAGGGGGCCCTACGAGCAGTACTTC	CASSWDRGPYEQYF
TRBJ2-1	NA	NA	TRBV6-5	TGTGCCAGCAGTTCCGGACAGTACAATGAGCAGTTCTTC	CASSSGQYNEQFF
TRBJ2-7	TRBD1	NA	TRBV7-8	TGTGCCAGCAGCCCTCGCGTACAGGGGGTACGGGAGCAGTACTTC	CASSPRVQGVREQYF
TRBJ2-7	TRBD2	NA	TRBV7-9	TGTGCCAGCAGCCCAACCGGGACTAGGACCTACGAGCAGTACTTC	CASSPTGTRTYEQYF
TRBJ2-6	NA	NA	TRBV7-3	TGTGCCAGCAGCTTAGAGCCAGGGGCTCCTTCTGGGGCCAACGTCCTGACTTTC	CASSLEPGAPSGANVLTF
TRBJ2-7	NA	NA	TRBV6-5	TGTGCCAGCAGCTCCGGGAGCTACGAGCAGTACTTC	CASSSGSYEQYF
TRBJ2-7	NA	few	TRBV9	TGTGCCAGCAGCCGAAAAAGCGGGTCCTACGAGCAGTACTTC	CASSRKSGSYEQYF
TRBJ1-4	TRBD1	few	TRBV28	TGTGCCAGCAGCCACAGGGACAGCAGACTCCTTGAAAAACTGTTTTTT	CASSHRDSRLLEKLFF
TRBJ1-1	NA	few	TRBV2	TGTGCCAGCAGAGCGGACCGTACTGAAGCTTTCTTT	CASRADRTEAFF
TRBJ2-3	TRBD1	NA	TRBV6-5	TGTGCCAGCAGCAGGGGGCACACAGATACGCAGTATTTT	CASSRGHTDTQYF
TRBJ1-2	NA	NA	TRBV29-1	TGCAGCGTTGAACATATGGCCAGGATCTTC	CSVEHMARIF
TRBJ2-7	NA	NA	TRBV28	TGTGCCAGCAGTTTATCGGGGGTTAGCTACGAGCAGTACTTC	CASSLSGVSYEQYF
TRBJ2-3	NA	once	TRBV7-3	TGTGCCAGCAGCTTAACGGGCGGGGCTTCTGGAGATACGCAGTATTTT	CASSLTGGASGDTQYF
TRBJ1-1	NA	NA	TRBV6-1	TGTGCCAGCAGCCCGATGTTGGCAGGGCTAACTGAAGCTTTCTTT	CASSPMLAGLTEAFF
TRBJ2-5	NA	NA	TRBV18	TGTGCCAGCTCACCACTCGACAGCCGCCAAGAGACCCAGTACTTC	CASSPLDSRQETQYF
TRBJ2-7	TRBD2	NA	TRBV29-1	TGCAGCGTTGCCCCTAGCGGGATCTCCTACGAGCAGTACTTC	CSVAPSGISYEQYF
TRBJ1-2	NA	once	TRBV9	TGTGCCAGCAGCGTAGACCAGGGTGCTGGCTACACCTTC	CASSVDQGAGYTF
TRBJ2-1	TRBD2	NA	TRBV2	TGTGCCAGCAGGTATGTGAAGGGCCTAGCGGGAGGGCATGAGCAGTTCTTC	CASRYVKGLAGGHEQFF
TRBJ2-1	TRBD2	NA	TRBV5-1	TGCGCCAGCAGCTTGGCGTTACGGGAGGGCGACAATGAGCAGTTCTTC	CASSLALREGDNEQFF
TRBJ2-5	NA	NA	TRBV5-4	TGTGCCAGCAGCTTGGTGCAGGGTCAAGAGACCCAGTACTTC	CASSLVQGQETQYF
TRBJ2-5	NA	NA	TRBV5-4	TGTGCCAGCAGCTCACTGCTACCAGGCCAAGAGACCCAGTACTTC	CASSSLLPGQETQYF
TRBJ1-1	NA	few	TRBV6-6	TGTGCCAGCAGTTACTCGACAGCGAACACTGAAGCTTTCTTT	CASSYSTANTEAFF
TRBJ2-1	TRBD1	NA	TRBV28	TGTGCCAGCACCGTGGGACAGACGAGCTCCTACAATGAGCAGTTCTTC	CASTVGQTSSYNEQFF
TRBJ2-7	NA	NA	TRBV5-1	TGCGCCAGCAGCTTGGGTGGGAGCTCCTACGAGCAGTACTTC	CASSLGGSSYEQYF
TRBJ1-5	NA	few	TRBV6-1	TGTGCCAGCAGTGAAGGCAGACGGGATTACAATCAGCCCCAGCATTTT	CASSEGRRDYNQPQHF
TRBJ1-5	TRBD1	NA	TRBV2	TGTGCCAGCAGTGGTGGACAGGGATTACAGCCCCAGCATTTT	CASSGGQGLQPQHF
TRBJ2-7	NA	once	TRBV4-3	TGCGCCAGCAGCCAAGATTGGGGGCCCATCTACGAGCAGTACTTC	CASSQDWGPIYEQYF
TRBJ2-2	NA	NA	TRBV5-8	TGTGCCAGCAGCTCCCGGGTCGGGGAGCTGTTTTTT	CASSSRVGELFF
TRBJ2-5	TRBD1	NA	TRBV15	TGTGCCACCAGCAGAGGGGGACAGTACCAAGAGACCCAGTACTTC	CATSRGGQYQETQYF
TRBJ2-2	NA	once	TRBV4-3	TGCGCCAGCAGCTATGACAGCCGCACCGGGGAGCTGTTTTTT	CASSYDSRTGELFF
TRBJ2-3	TRBD2	NA	TRBV5-8	TGTGCCAGCAGCGTCCGGGCGGGAGCGACAGATACGCAGTATTTT	CASSVRAGATDTQYF
TRBJ1-3	NA	NA	TRBV6-6	TGTGCCAGCAGTTCTCAAGCCTCCAACTCTGGAAACACCATATATTTT	CASSSQASNSGNTIYF
TRBJ2-1	TRBD2	NA	TRBV28	TGTGCCAGCAGTTTATTACTAGCGGGAGGCCCTAGGACTGAGCAGTTCTTC	CASSLLLAGGPRTEQFF
TRBJ2-2	NA	NA	TRBV19	TGTGCCAGTACCCCGGACACAAACACCGGGGAGCTGTTTTTT	CASTPDTNTGELFF
TRBJ1-3	NA	NA	TRBV7-9	TGTGCCAGCAGTCTAAGACAGTACTCTGGAAACACCATATATTTT	CASSLRQYSGNTIYF
TRBJ2-5	TRBD2	NA	TRBV19	TGTGCCAGTAGACTGGGACTAGCGGGAGAGACCCAGTACTTC	CASRLGLAGETQYF
TRBJ1-5	NA	NA	TRBV28	TGTGCCAGCAGTCCGAGGACAGACTATAGCAATCAGCCCCAGCATTTT	CASSPRTDYSNQPQHF
TRBJ2-7	TRBD2	NA	TRBV7-9	TGTGCCAGCAGTCATGTCGGGGAGGGCTACGAGCAGTACTTC	CASSHVGEGYEQYF
TRBJ2-3	TRBD2	NA	TRBV29-1	TGCAGCGTTGACCCGGGACTAGCGGGCCGGCCAGATACGCAGTATTTT	CSVDPGLAGRPDTQYF
TRBJ1-1	NA	once	TRBV6-4	TGTGCCAGCAGTGAAATCAGGTCGGTCCTGAGAGGAATAGGGGCTGAAGCTTTCTTT	CASSEIRSVLRGIGAEAFF